These 2 T cell receptor beta chains were all obtained from the same sample, sequenced in a study of blood T cell repertoires in COVID-19. Profiled with immunoSEQ multiplex PCR; TCRdb holds only in-frame clones, not every one. Altogether about 84,000 clones are present, 83% being singletons, with the ten largest covering around 29%. The sequenced material came from peripheral blood. All receptors derive from a woman older than 75 with acute or convalescent COVID-19.

The V gene is TRBV11-3, the J gene TRBJ2-3; 8 bases fit TRBD2. This CDR3 is built from 15 residues. The junction had 6 bases not matched to a gene; V was cut back by 5 bases and J by 2 bases. The germline V gene has CDR1 SGHNT and CDR2 YENEEA. Here the CDR3 reads CASSPNSGATDTQYF. In nucleotides, the CDR3 is TGTGCCAGCAGCCCCAATAGCGGGGCCACAGATACGCAGTATTTT.

As concerns this clone: A junction boundary mismatches the germline segment, possibly from a read error. V gene TRBV19 combines with J gene TRBJ2-1; unclear D gene. Germline CDR1 reads LNHDA; CDR2 reads SQIVND (reference sequence). The CDR3 totals 13 residues. The CDR3: CASSMARFNGQFF. The CDR3, as DNA: TGTGCCAGTAGTATGGCCAGGTTCAATGGGCAGTTCTTC.